Presented here are 9 T cell receptor beta chains from one specimen sequenced in a study of cytomegalovirus exposure and HLA in healthy donors (dated by TCRdb to the late 2010s). Library generation was performed with the immunoSEQ multiplex PCR assay. A mixture of 60 forward primers for TCR Vbeta segments and 13 reverse primers for TCR Jbeta segments was used in the multiplex PCR. Sourced from immuneACCESS, this table was stored by TCRdb with only in-frame sequences that have V and J called. A share of the clones is absent; for the studies checked, an unresolved V gene accounts for under half, and the remainder has no known explanation. The sample table holds over 150,000 clones, of which under 85% were seen once. The ten top clones hold 2.8% of the sample. The specimen sequenced was PBMCs. These receptors were obtained from a man younger than 35 in good health and CMV-seronegative.

The J gene is TRBJ2-1, the V gene TRBV27; TRBD1 matches 7 bases. Germline assignment: CDR1 MNHEY and CDR2 SMNVEV (reference sequence). The length of the CDR3 is 15 residues. V was clipped by 3 bases and J by 3 bases; unmatched bases: 5. CDR3 protein: CASSFLQGIYNEQFF. The CDR3 nucleotides read TGTGCCAGCAGTTTCTTACAGGGGATCTACAATGAGCAGTTCTTC.

V usage is TRBV11-3 and J usage is TRBJ2-3; tentative D call: TRBD1 (5 bases). V was trimmed by 5 bases and J by 6 bases, leaving 12 bases between them. The CDR3 has 13 amino acids. CDR1 is SGHNT, CDR2 YENEEA, per germline. CDR3 coding DNA: TGTGCCAGCAGCCTTGGTCAGGGCGATACGCAGTATTTT. As protein: CASSLGQGDTQYF.

The chain uses TRBV9 and TRBJ1-2, with 7 bases lining up with TRBD1. J lost 7 bases, V lost 0 bases, and 15 bases had no gene match. From germline, CDR1 is SGDLS and CDR2 YYNGEE. This CDR3 region has 17 residues. CDR3 nucleotides: TGTGCCAGCAGCGTAGTGCCCGACTTAGAGGGGGCTGGTGGCTACACCTTC. Its translation: CASSVVPDLEGAGGYTF. The entire variable domain, with the rest obtained from reference TRBV9 and TRBJ1-2, is as follows: DSGVTQTPKHLITATGQRVTLRCSPRSGDLSVYWYQQSLDQGLQFLIQYYNGEERAKGNILERFSAQQFPDLHSELNLSSLELGDSALYFCASSVVPDLEGAGGYTFGSGTRLTVV.

This clone was observed many times. CDR3: CASSPWTGDTDTQYF. The CDR3 DNA reads TGTGCCAGCAGTCCCTGGACAGGGGACACAGATACGCAGTATTTT. This chain uses TRBV6-4 with TRBJ2-3; 9 positions agree with TRBD1. The CDR3 is 15 amino acids. The V segment lost 5 bases and the J segment 2 bases; nucleotides outside the gene matches: 5. CDR1 is MRHNA, CDR2 SNTAGT, per germline.

This clone was counted a single time. The V gene is TRBV9, the J gene TRBJ1-6; 7 bases agree with TRBD1. Per germline, CDR1 SGDLS and CDR2 YYNGEE. The CDR3 contains 16 residues. V lost 4 bases, J lost 7 bases, and 11 bases stayed unmatched. CDR3 sequence reads: CASSSPRAGGNSPLHF. CDR3 bases: TGTGCCAGCAGCTCCCCCCGGGCAGGGGGGAATTCACCCCTCCACTTT.

This clone was counted a few times. The rearrangement links TRBV7-2 to TRBJ2-4, with 9 bases fitting TRBD2. Germline V gene lookup returns CDR1 SGHTA and CDR2 FQGNSA. V lost 6 bases, J lost 0 bases, and 15 bases stayed unmatched. The CDR3 is 19 amino acids. This chain's CDR3 is CASSFGRSSGVLAKNIQYF. CDR3 sequence (DNA): TGTGCCAGCAGTTTCGGACGTTCTAGCGGGGTGCTAGCCAAAAACATTCAGTACTTC.

The rearrangement links TRBV5-4 to TRBJ2-4; no reliable D call. The germline CDR1 and CDR2 sequences are SGHNT and YYREEE (reference sequence). Deletions cut 4 bases from V and 2 bases from J, with 16 bases between. CDR3 length: 16 residues. DNA for the CDR3: TGTGCCAGCAGCCTCGGCCTCGAGGAGTCCAAAAACATTCAGTACTTC. Translation gives CASSLGLEESKNIQYF.

The J gene is TRBJ2-7, the V gene TRBV18; 7 nucleotides line up with TRBD2. V lost 0 bases and J lost 2; bases outside the gene matches: 4. There are 15 residues in the CDR3. Germline V CDR1 and CDR2: KGHSH, LQKENI. CDR3 sequence: CASSPPQGGTYEQYF. CDR3 sequence (DNA): TGTGCCAGCTCACCACCTCAGGGAGGGACCTACGAGCAGTACTTC. The full variable domain, with the rest looked up from reference TRBV18 and TRBJ2-7, is NAGVMQNPRHLVRRRGQEARLRCSPMKGHSHVYWYRQLPEEGLKFMVYLQKENIIDESGMPKERFSAEFPKEGPSILRIQQVVRGDSAAYFCASSPPQGGTYEQYFGPGTRLTVT.

The CDR3 protein is CAQKRDRGGGYTF. CDR3 nucleotides: TGTGCCCAAAAGCGGGACAGGGGTGGAGGCTACACCTTC. This chain joins TRBV6-1 and TRBJ1-2, with 10 bases fitting TRBD1. The CDR3 sequence is 13 residues long. V lost 11 bases to trimming and J lost 8 bases; unmatched junction nucleotides: 11. Germline values: CDR1 MNHNS, CDR2 SASEGT.